The following is a T cell receptor beta chain sequence with its context. Primers used in a second PCR of roughly 7 to 12 cycles were a sample-barcoded 5' primer and a J-beta primer mix. A single record per CDR3 protein comes from TCRdb applying MiXCR to the 5' RACE reads. The table has 1.8 million or so distinct CDR3 sequences, roughly two fifths seen once. These data come from a study of blood T cells in healthy people across ages. Isolation recovered at least 6.5 million PBMCs from every sample. This CDR3 comprises 16 residues. Deletions cut 2 bases from V and 0 bases from J, with 14 bases between. The germline gives CDR1 SGHDN, CDR2 FVKESK.

This rearrangement joins TRBV14 to TRBJ2-7; tentative D call: TRBD1 (5 bases). The sequence derives from a human donor in good health. Sequencing was carried out using blood. The CDR3, as DNA: TGTGCCAGCAGCCAACGGGCAGGGTACCGCTCCTACGAGCAGTACTTC. Amino acid sequence: CASSQRAGYRSYEQYF.